This T cell receptor (beta chain) is drawn from a study of metastatic and nonmetastatic thyroid tumors. No patient had received any treatment before thyroid surgery. TCRdb reanalyzed the PCR reads with MiXCR. The sample yields 16,000 or so clones, 24% seen once. General study findings and limits: In both blood and tumor samples, TCR beta diversity was reported significantly higher for malignant than benign nodules.

Comments on this clone: Antigen specificity is unknown.

With 5 bases clipped from V and 6 bases from J, the junction kept 3 bases outside the gene matches. Germline assignment: CDR1 GTSNPN and CDR2 SVGIG (reference sequence). The CDR3 has 11 residues. The sample taken for sequencing was tumor tissue. The chain couples TRBV30 to TRBJ2-7; 8 bases line up with TRBD1. The TCR comes from a male donor with papillary thyroid cancer or a benign thyroid nodule (not recorded which). Some clones in this sample may be carry-over from other donors' samples. CDR3 coding DNA: TGTGCCTGGGGACAGGGTGGCGAGCAGTACTTC. Its translation is CAWGQGGEQYF. Looking up the rest from reference TRBV30 and TRBJ2-7 gives the full variable domain: SQTIHQWPATLVQPVGSPLSLECTVEGTSNPNLYWYRQAAGRGLQLLFYSVGIGQISSEVPQNLSASRPQDRQFILSSKKLLLSDSGFYLCAWGQGGEQYFGPGTRLTVT.